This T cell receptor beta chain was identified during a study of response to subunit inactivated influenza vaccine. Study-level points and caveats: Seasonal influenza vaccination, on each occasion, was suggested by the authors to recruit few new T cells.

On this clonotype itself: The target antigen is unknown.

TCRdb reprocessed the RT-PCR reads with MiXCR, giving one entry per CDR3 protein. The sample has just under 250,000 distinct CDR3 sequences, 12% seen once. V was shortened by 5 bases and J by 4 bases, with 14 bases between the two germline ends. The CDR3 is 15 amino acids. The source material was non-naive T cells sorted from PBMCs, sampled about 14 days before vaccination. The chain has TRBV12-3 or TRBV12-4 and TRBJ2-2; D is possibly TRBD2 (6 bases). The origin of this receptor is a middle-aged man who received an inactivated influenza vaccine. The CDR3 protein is CASSLSGLATGELFF. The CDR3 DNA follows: TGTGCCAGCAGTCTCTCGGGACTCGCCACCGGGGAGCTGTTTTTT.